The clone carrying this TCR beta chain has just a few counts. TCRdb reprocessed the 5' RACE reads via MiXCR and lists one record per CDR3 protein. The data show a few hundred thousand distinct CDR3 sequences, roughly 17% seen once. This sample is drawn from a study of T-cell memory formation after mild COVID-19. The germline CDR1 and CDR2 sequences are SGHDT and YYEEEE. V was trimmed by 4 bases and J by 4 bases, leaving 18 bases between them. The CDR3 spans 15 residues. The chain joins TRBV5-6 to TRBJ2-7; TRBD2 might be the D (6 bases). Sequenced: PBMCs or a T cell subset sorted from them (not recorded which). The TCR comes from a young man who had mild COVID-19 (a few samples of this study predate the infection). Cell type and time point are not known. CDR3 sequence: CASSSSRDFFYEQYV. The CDR3 nucleotides are TGTGCCAGCAGCAGCAGCCGGGACTTCTTTTACGAGCAGTACGTC.